Listed below are T cell receptor beta chains from one sample, sequenced in a study of lymphopenia after photon versus proton radiotherapy. Assay used: immunoSEQ multiplex PCR; TCRdb lists only in-frame clones, some missing. The data show 20,000 or so clones, 80% to 95% seen once. Sequenced material: peripheral blood, taken from a patient treated with proton-based radiotherapy. The receptors here all came from a woman aged 70-85 years with pancreatic cancer. Some clones in this sample may be carry-over from other donors' samples. Each CDR3 is given with its conserved first and last residue. The D gene is left open where the match is weak. The size entry is marked missing in some rows and otherwise reads once, few, many or a size class.

>.|TRBJ2-7|TRBV7-8|.
CASSLELPYEQYF
>.|TRBJ2-7|TRBV28|.
CASRPTLYEQYF
>.|TRBJ2-5|TRBV29-1|.
CSVEIASGGETQYF
>.|TRBJ2-1|TRBV5-6|.
CASSFRARDEQFF
>once|TRBJ1-2|TRBV30|TRBD1
CAWSVGQGSYGYTF
>.|TRBJ2-1|TRBV15|TRBD2
CATSRGWTSGTNEQFF
>.|TRBJ2-1|TRBV7-9|.
CASSLGRYNEQFF
>.|TRBJ1-1|TRBV13|.
CASSLPRRPNTEAFF
>.|TRBJ1-1|TRBV28|.
CASSLSTEAFF
>.|TRBJ1-3|TRBV7-9|TRBD1
CASSPGTAGNTIYF
>.|TRBJ1-2|TRBV6-1|.
CASSEASVYGYTF
>once|TRBJ1-2|TRBV11-2|.
CASSLNPQTNGYTF
>.|TRBJ1-5|TRBV28|.
CASSYVEGQPQHF
>.|TRBJ1-3|TRBV28|.
CASSPSGGIYSGNTIYF
>.|TRBJ1-4|TRBV15|.
CATSRDSGGVGTNEKLFF
>.|TRBJ1-2|TRBV7-2|.
CASSLRDRTDLYGYTF
>.|TRBJ2-2|TRBV28|TRBD2
CASSSPSGRVAGELFF
>.|TRBJ2-5|TRBV7-2|.
CASSLLVSGNQETQYF
>.|TRBJ2-1|TRBV5-6|.
CASSYQEVSYNEQFF
>.|TRBJ1-4|TRBV5-4|.
CASRIHPRNEKLFF
>.|TRBJ1-1|TRBV10-3|.
CATRGDTENTEAFF
>once|TRBJ2-7|TRBV5-1|TRBD2
CASSSQLAGGPNEQYF
>.|TRBJ1-1|TRBV4-2|TRBD1
CASSQTTGGETEAFF
>.|TRBJ1-1|TRBV7-8|.
CASSLAGAGGNTEAFF
>once|TRBJ1-1|TRBV28|.
CASSLFKGNTEAFF
>once|TRBJ2-3|TRBV6-1|.
CASRMTGTDTQYF
>.|TRBJ1-2|TRBV5-1|TRBD1
CASSLGQGNYGYTF
>.|TRBJ2-7|TRBV29-1|.
CSVEDLAGYTYEQYF
>.|TRBJ2-1|TRBV29-1|.
CSVAGERAVDEQFF
>.|TRBJ2-1|TRBV30|TRBD2
CAWRVGTSAYNEQFF